What follows are 3 T cell receptor beta chains derived from one specimen sequenced in a study of cytomegalovirus exposure and HLA in healthy donors. Profiled with immunoSEQ multiplex PCR; TCRdb holds only in-frame clones, not every one. In the table there are fewer than 300,000 clones, roughly 90% of which are singletons. The sequenced sample consisted of PBMCs. Source of these receptors: a woman under 30 in good health and CMV-seronegative.

The CDR3 protein is CASSRAAGETQYF. The CDR3 DNA is TGTGCCAGCTCTCGGGCAGCGGGGGAGACCCAGTACTTC. J is TRBJ2-5 and V is TRBV6-5; the match to TRBD2 covers 7 bases. CDR3 length: 13 residues. Germline lookup yields CDR1 MNHEY and CDR2 SVGAGI. The trim removed 8 bases at V and 5 bases at J, leaving 8 bases unmatched.

This chain joins TRBV5-1 and TRBJ1-3, with a weak D call TRBD1 (6 bases). CDR1 is SGHRS and CDR2 is YFSETQ in the germline V gene. V shed 4 bases and J shed 0 bases, with 17 bases lying between them. This CDR3 region has 17 residues. CDR3 in amino acids: CASSHKSRGSSGNTIYF. CDR3 bases: TGCGCCAGCAGCCATAAATCCAGGGGAAGCTCTGGAAACACCATATATTTT.

The rearrangement joins TRBV28 to TRBJ1-1; D remains ambiguous. V shed 3 bases and J shed 4 bases, with 15 bases lying between them. CDR3 length: 15 amino acids. CDR1 is MDHEN, CDR2 SYDVKM, per germline. The CDR3 DNA reads as TGTGCCAGCAGTTTTTTAAAGTCCGCCGGCACTGAAGCTTTCTTT. This translates into CASSFLKSAGTEAFF.